A single sample gave rise to the 26 T cell receptor beta chains below, sequenced in a study of CD8 T cells in ankylosing spondylitis. Via MiXCR, TCRdb re-called the 5' RACE reads, giving one row per CDR3 protein. The data show 350,000 to 450,000 distinct CDR3 sequences, around 20% seen once. The sample taken for sequencing was blood, either unsorted or a sorted T cell fraction (not recorded which). The receptors were gathered from a male donor with ankylosing spondylitis or in good health (not recorded which).

The V gene is TRBV5-6, the J gene TRBJ2-5, with 9 bases fitting TRBD2. CDR3 size: 15 residues. V was pared by 5 bases and J by 5 bases, with 10 bases of the junction left unmatched. Germline CDR1 reads SGHDT; CDR2 reads YYEEEE. The CDR3 sequence: CASRHGAGGLETQYF. In nucleotides, the CDR3 is TGTGCCAGCAGACACGGAGCGGGGGGTTTGGAGACCCAGTACTTC.

This rearrangement joins TRBV3-1 to TRBJ2-3; D gene uncertain. The ends were cut back, 8 bases at V and 2 bases at J, with 8 bases in the middle. Germline-derived CDR1 and CDR2 are LGHDT and YNNKEL (reference sequence). This CDR3 is built from 12 residues. CDR3 region: CASGTYTDTQYF. The CDR3 DNA sequence: TGTGCCAGCGGCACCTACACAGATACGCAGTATTTT.

This clonotype has just a few counts. The chain links TRBV30 to TRBJ1-1; D is undetermined. With 7 bases removed from V and 6 bases from J, the gap between germline ends came to 18 bases. The length of the CDR3 is 13 residues. Germline V CDR1 and CDR2: GTSNPN, SVGIG (reference sequence). The CDR3 nucleotides read TGTGCCTCGATGATCGGTCCTAGCCCTGAAGCTTTCTTT. It encodes CASMIGPSPEAFF.

This clonotype was detected only a few times. V gene TRBV30 combines with J gene TRBJ1-2; D gene unclear. The length of the CDR3 is 8 residues. The germline V and J ends were trimmed by 6 bases and 13 bases, with 9 bases remaining between them. Germline CDR1 GTSNPN, CDR2 SVGIG (reference sequence). Here the CDR3 reads CACNGGTF. The DNA for the CDR3 is TGTGCCTGCAACGGCGGCACCTTC. Looking up the rest from reference TRBV30 and TRBJ1-2 gives the full variable domain: SQTIHQWPATLVQPVGSPLSLECTVEGTSNPNLYWYRQAAGRGLQLLFYSVGIGQISSEVPQNLSASRPQDRQFILSSKKLLLSDSGFYLCACNGGTFGSGTRLTVV.

Only a few counts were recorded for this clonotype. This rearrangement joins TRBV7-3 to TRBJ1-1, with 8 bases fitting TRBD1. Losses at the gene ends were 10 bases for V and 1 base for J; bases not matched to a gene: 2. The CDR3 is made up of 12 amino acids. From germline, CDR1 is SGHTA and CDR2 FQGTGA. For the CDR3, the DNA is TGTGCCATCAGGGGGCCGAACACTGAAGCTTTCTTT. Residues: CAIRGPNTEAFF.

This clonotype was seen a handful of times. Written as DNA, the CDR3 is TGTGCCAGCAGCCGCGGGACTTCGAACACCGGGGAGCTGTTTTTT. Its protein is CASSRGTSNTGELFF. The chain joins TRBV3-1 to TRBJ2-2, with a possible D match to TRBD2 (6 bases). This CDR3 is 15 amino acids long. CDR1 LGHDT and CDR2 YNNKEL come from the germline V gene (reference sequence). The V end was cut by 4 bases, the J end by 0 bases, with 9 bases between.

V gene TRBV20-1 combines with J gene TRBJ2-7; D perhaps matches TRBD1 (6 bases). The germline V and J ends were trimmed by 0 bases and 3 bases, with 12 bases remaining between them. Germline CDR1 and CDR2: DFQATT and SNEGSKA (reference sequence). The length of the CDR3 is 14 residues. CDR3 nucleotide sequence: TGCAGTGCTAGAGATCTAGGGGGAAGCTACGAGCAGTACTTC. Translated: CSARDLGGSYEQYF.

The chain couples TRBV7-2 to TRBJ2-7; 9 bases agree with TRBD1. CDR3 length equals 15 residues. Germline CDR1 is SGHTA and CDR2 is FQGNSA. V was pared by 5 bases and J by 3 bases, with 8 bases of the junction left unmatched. CDR3 nucleotide sequence: TGTGCCAGCAGCCTAAACGGACAGGGGTTCTACGAGCAGTACTTC. Protein product: CASSLNGQGFYEQYF.

The chain has TRBV10-2 and TRBJ2-7; 10 nucleotides align to TRBD1. The CDR3 loop spans 15 amino acids. Germline V lookup: CDR1 WSHSY, CDR2 SAAADI. J was trimmed by 1 base and V by 2 bases; bases with no gene match: 2. Written as DNA, the CDR3 is TGCGCCAGCAGTGAGGGGGACAGGGGTTCCTACGAGCAGTACTTC. This translates into CASSEGDRGSYEQYF.

Only a few counts were recorded for this clonotype. The chain links TRBV2 to TRBJ2-7; 8 nucleotides line up with TRBD2. The CDR3 has 13 residues. CDR1 and CDR2 (germline): SNHLY, FYNNEI. V lost 8 bases and J lost 1; bases outside the gene matches: 4. CDR3 DNA: TGTGCCAGCGGTTCTAGCGGGTCCTACGAGCAGTACTTC. It translates to CASGSSGSYEQYF.

Only a few counts were recorded for this clonotype. V and J are TRBV20-1 and TRBJ2-1; TRBD2 might be the D (6 bases). The germline V and J ends were trimmed by 5 bases and 0 bases, with 11 bases remaining between them. The length of the CDR3 is 14 residues. The V gene's germline CDR1 is DFQATT and CDR2 SNEGSKA (reference sequence). The CDR3 DNA reads TGCAGTGCTGGGTCGCGGGGCTCCTACAATGAGCAGTTCTTC. Its translation is CSAGSRGSYNEQFF.

Worth noting for this clonotype: One end of the junction fails to match germline, which may point to a read error. The rearrangement links TRBV4-1 to TRBJ2-7; perhaps D is TRBD1 or TRBD2 (5 bases each). Germline values: CDR1 MGHRA, CDR2 YSYEKL. CDR3 length: 14 residues. The CDR3 DNA sequence: TGCGCCAGCAGCCAAGGGGACGGCTCCTTCGAGCAGTACTTC. Protein product: CASSQGDGSFEQYF.

The V gene is TRBV28, the J gene TRBJ1-1; tentatively, D is TRBD1 (6 bases). From germline, CDR1 is MDHEN and CDR2 SYDVKM. This CDR3 has 15 residues. Trimming cost V 4 bases and J 7 bases, with 19 bases left between them. The CDR3 nucleotides read TGTGCCAGCAGTTCACCCTTACAGGGTGAAATTGAAGCTTTCTTT. Amino acid sequence: CASSSPLQGEIEAFF.

This chain connects TRBV10-3 to TRBJ2-7, with a weak D call TRBD1 (6 bases). V was cut by 3 bases and J by 3 bases, with 12 bases left in between. The germline gives CDR1 ENHRY, CDR2 SYGVKD. The CDR3 loop spans 14 amino acids. CDR3: CAISDQGSLYEQYF. The DNA for the CDR3 is TGTGCCATCAGTGACCAGGGGAGTCTCTACGAGCAGTACTTC.

The chain uses TRBV6-4 and TRBJ2-1; no clear D gene. The CDR3 length is 13 residues. Deletions cut 6 bases from V and 4 bases from J, with 10 bases between. CDR1 MRHNA and CDR2 SNTAGT come from the germline V gene. CDR3 amino acids: CASSLTIYNEQFF. CDR3 coding DNA: TGTGCCAGCAGCCTTACAATTTACAATGAGCAGTTCTTC.

There are a few counts of this clonotype. CDR3 sequence reads: CSARDTYSPYNEQFF. The CDR3 bases are TGCAGTGCTAGAGATACATACAGTCCCTACAATGAGCAGTTCTTC. The chain uses TRBV20-1 and TRBJ2-1; no reliable D call. Germline V gives CDR1 DFQATT, CDR2 SNEGSKA (reference sequence). The length of the CDR3 is 15 residues. V was clipped by 0 bases and J by 2 bases, with 11 bases between them.

The CDR3 reads CASSAVFNYGYTF. The CDR3 DNA reads as TGTGCCAGCAGCGCCGTGTTCAACTATGGCTACACCTTC. The chain carries TRBV21-1 and TRBJ1-2. TRBV21-1 is a known pseudogene. The CDR3 extends over 13 amino acids.

In this sample, this clonotype turned up a few times. The DNA for the CDR3 is TGTGCCAGCAGCACAGACAGGACGTGGTCACGCGAGCAGTACTTC. This translates into CASSTDRTWSREQYF. The V gene is TRBV28, the J gene TRBJ2-7; a possible D gene is TRBD1 (6 bases). Germline V CDR1 and CDR2: MDHEN, SYDVKM. V lost 6 bases, J lost 6 bases, and 21 bases lay in between. The CDR3 has 15 residues.

This clonotype was recorded a few times. The rearrangement uses TRBV7-6 and TRBJ2-7; D is undetermined. With 6 bases removed from V and 2 bases from J, the gap between germline ends came to 17 bases. CDR1 and CDR2 (germline): SGHVS, FNYEAQ. CDR3 length equals 15 residues. CDR3 protein: CASSLHTDGPYEQYF. For the CDR3, the DNA is TGTGCCAGCAGTTTACATACGGACGGACCCTACGAGCAGTACTTC.

This clonotype turned up a few times. The V gene is TRBV29-1, the J gene TRBJ2-1; TRBD2 agrees at 8 bases. Germline assignment: CDR1 SQVTM and CDR2 ANQGSEA. Trimming at V came to 4 bases and at J to 10 bases, leaving 9 bases not matched to a gene. CDR3 length: 13 amino acids. CDR3 sequence (DNA): TGCAGCGTTGCTCTAGCGGGCCGGATAGAGCAGTTCTTC. It is translated as CSVALAGRIEQFF.

This clonotype was picked up a small number of times. The chain employs TRBV6-1 and TRBJ1-1, with D uncertain. CDR1 and CDR2 from the germline V gene are MNHNS and SASEGT. The CDR3 is 14 amino acids. V lost 2 bases to trimming and J lost 0 bases, with 7 bases between them. CDR3 sequence: CASSEPNLNTEAFF. Here the CDR3 DNA reads TGTGCCAGCAGTGAACCAAACCTGAACACTGAAGCTTTCTTT.

The chain has TRBV29-1 and TRBJ2-2; D perhaps matches TRBD2 (5 bases). Per germline, CDR1 SQVTM and CDR2 ANQGSEA. The CDR3 has 13 amino acids. Trimming stripped 5 bases from V and 7 bases from J, with 14 bases between. CDR3 DNA: TGCAGCGTTTCCCTCGGGGTTGGCGGGGAGCTGTTTTTT. As protein: CSVSLGVGGELFF.

The chain recombines TRBV29-1 with TRBJ1-2; D is perhaps TRBD1 (6 bases). The CDR3 has 13 residues. Germline CDR1 is SQVTM and CDR2 is ANQGSEA. The ends were cut back, 1 base at V and 8 bases at J, with 14 bases in the middle. CDR3 sequence (DNA): TGCAGCGTTGAAGCATCAGGGGCCGTAGGCTACACCTTC. It yields the protein CSVEASGAVGYTF.

CDR3 in DNA: TGCGCCAGCAGCTTTCGCGGGACACCCGACGGTGAGCAGTTCTTC. Translation gives CASSFRGTPDGEQFF. The V call is TRBV4-1, the J call TRBJ2-1; D tentatively fits TRBD1 or TRBD2 (6 bases each). Germline loops: CDR1 MGHRA, CDR2 YSYEKL. The germline V and J ends were trimmed by 5 bases and 9 bases, with 20 bases remaining between them. The CDR3 totals 15 residues.

This clonotype was counted only a few times. This chain joins TRBV27 and TRBJ2-7; TRBD1 matches 9 bases. V lost 2 bases and J lost 5; bases outside the gene matches: 4. The germline CDR1 and CDR2 sequences are MNHEY and SMNVEV (reference sequence). This CDR3 has 14 residues. The DNA of the CDR3 is TGTGCCAGCAGTTTACAGGGACAGGGTAACGAGCAGTACTTC. Its translation is CASSLQGQGNEQYF.

In its sample, this clonotype was seen many times. V is TRBV12-3 or TRBV12-4 and J is TRBJ2-1; D possibly corresponds to TRBD1 (6 bases). Trimming shortened V by 3 bases and J by 8 bases, and 14 bases separated the two germline ends. This CDR3 has 14 amino acids. CDR3 residues: CASSLGGGRDEQFF. The CDR3 nucleotides are TGTGCCAGCAGTTTGGGTGGGGGCAGGGATGAGCAGTTCTTC.